This T cell receptor beta chain was recorded in a study of beta chain features in type 1 diabetes. This clone was detected only a few times. The antigen remains undetermined. The investigators reverse transcribed all of the isolated RNA, so they sequenced expressed TCRB transcripts. TCRdb keeps only in-frame clones here, not all; method: immunoSEQ multiplex PCR. The table lists 450,000 or so clones, 11% of them singletons. Overall study findings and caveats: A closer apparent resemblance between naive, central memory and Treg TCRB repertoires was seen in patients than in healthy donors.

Isolation of CD4+ naive, central memory, regulatory and stem cell-like memory cells was achieved by sorting via CD45RO/CCR7/CD25/CD127/CD95/CD27. Purity of each sorted population was above 95%. Germline CDR1 and CDR2: MDHEN and SYDVKM. Trimming removed 6 bases at V and 4 bases at J, with 12 bases between. The CDR3 is 13 amino acids. V and J are TRBV28 and TRBJ1-1; a weak D match, TRBD1 (5 bases). This clonotype originated in a woman aged 18-29 years in good health. What was sequenced was naive CD4+ T cells from blood. The CDR3 loop reads CASRAGGGTEAFF. DNA for the CDR3: TGTGCCAGCAGAGCCGGGGGAGGCACTGAAGCTTTCTTT.